This T cell receptor beta chain was recovered during a study of T cell changes during pregnancy in multiple sclerosis. Measured with immunoSEQ multiplex PCR; TCRdb has only the in-frame clones, and not every one. The table shows roughly 59,000 clones, with about 93% occurring only once. With 0 bases removed from V and 3 bases from J, the gap between germline ends came to 13 bases. The CDR3 is made up of 16 amino acids. The germline V gene has CDR1 SGDLS and CDR2 YYNGEE. The sequence was collected from a female donor in good health, enrolled as a control in a pregnancy study. This specimen was peripheral blood, taken in the third trimester of pregnancy. V and J are TRBV9 and TRBJ2-1; tentative D call: TRBD2 (6 bases). CDR3 DNA: TGTGCCAGCAGCGTAGGTAGCGGAAATCGCTACAATGAGCAGTTCTTC. It is translated as CASSVGSGNRYNEQFF.